A selection of T cell receptor beta chains follows, all from one sample in a study of cytomegalovirus exposure and HLA in healthy donors. Sequencing was performed with immunoSEQ multiplex PCR; in TCRdb, only in-frame clones are kept and a portion is missing. The sample carries 100,000 or so clones, 60% to 85% recorded once. The specimen was PBMCs. The receptors stem from a man aged 35-49 years in good health and CMV-seronegative. The CDR3 runs from the conserved cysteine through the conserved F or W. The D gene is left open where the match is weak. Some rows have no size entry. The others give once, few or many, or a class for an expanded clone.

size	V	J	D	CDR3	DNA
.	TRBV9	TRBJ1-2	TRBD1	CASSERQQGPPGGYTF	TGTGCCAGCAGCGAAAGACAACAGGGGCCACCCGGAGGCTACACCTTC
.	TRBV30	TRBJ1-2	.	CAWSVVRANYGYTF	TGTGCCTGGAGTGTAGTCAGGGCTAACTATGGCTACACCTTC
.	TRBV4-1	TRBJ2-7	.	CASSQPGGHEQYF	TGCGCCAGCAGCCAACCCGGGGGACACGAGCAGTACTTC
.	TRBV5-4	TRBJ2-5	.	CASSVISGGETQYF	TGTGCCAGCAGCGTTATTAGCGGAGGGGAGACCCAGTACTTC
.	TRBV2	TRBJ2-7	.	CASSDGFRGAYEQYF	TGTGCCAGCAGTGATGGCTTCAGGGGCGCCTACGAGCAGTACTTC
.	TRBV5-6	TRBJ1-6	.	CASSLTGSISPLHF	TGTGCCAGCAGCTTAACAGGGTCAATTTCACCCCTCCACTTT
.	TRBV11-3	TRBJ2-7	.	CASSLDGSNEQYF	TGTGCCAGCAGCTTAGATGGGAGCAACGAGCAGTACTTC
.	TRBV10-2	TRBJ1-1	TRBD1	CATKTGAHTEAFF	TGCGCCACCAAAACAGGGGCGCACACTGAAGCTTTCTTT
.	TRBV25-1	TRBJ2-7	TRBD1	CASTRTGQGYEQYF	TGTGCCAGCACCCGAACGGGACAGGGCTACGAGCAGTACTTC
.	TRBV25-1	TRBJ2-7	TRBD1	CASIRQGSYEQYF	TGTGCCAGCATAAGACAGGGATCCTACGAGCAGTACTTC
few	TRBV7-9	TRBJ1-2	.	CSSSLARHLRGYTF	TGTTCCAGCAGCTTAGCGAGGCATCTCCGTGGCTACACCTTC
.	TRBV9	TRBJ1-1	TRBD1	CASSARQGANTEAFF	TGTGCCAGCAGCGCCAGACAGGGGGCGAACACTGAAGCTTTCTTT
.	TRBV4-3	TRBJ2-3	TRBD2	CASSQDQPAGVTSSTDTQYF	TGCGCCAGCAGCCAAGATCAGCCAGCGGGGGTTACCTCTAGCACAGATACGCAGTATTTT
once	TRBV4-1	TRBJ2-7	TRBD2	CASSHRLAGSYEQYF	TGCGCCAGCAGCCATAGACTAGCGGGCTCCTACGAGCAGTACTTC
.	TRBV19	TRBJ2-7	.	CASSIHGSSYEQYF	TGTGCCAGTAGTATCCACGGGAGCTCCTACGAGCAGTACTTC
.	TRBV2	TRBJ1-5	TRBD1	CASSRDRENQPQHF	TGTGCCAGCAGTCGGGACAGGGAGAATCAGCCCCAGCATTTT
.	TRBV5-1	TRBJ2-5	TRBD2	CASSSLTSGPETQYF	TGCGCCAGCAGCTCCCTGACTAGCGGGCCGGAGACCCAGTACTTC
few	TRBV10-3	TRBJ2-5	.	CAIGSGRSQETQYF	TGTGCCATCGGTAGCGGAAGATCACAAGAGACCCAGTACTTC
.	TRBV5-6	TRBJ2-1	.	CASSLLAGASYNEQFF	TGTGCCAGCAGCTTGTTGGCGGGGGCATCCTACAATGAGCAGTTCTTC
.	TRBV6-5	TRBJ1-1	.	CASSYYGSSTEAFF	TGTGCCAGCAGTTACTACGGGTCGAGCACTGAAGCTTTCTTT
few	TRBV5-1	TRBJ2-3	.	CASSYDGEVTDTQYF	TGCGCCAGCAGCTATGACGGGGAAGTGACAGATACGCAGTATTTT
.	TRBV30	TRBJ1-2	TRBD1	CALLDRGLYGYTF	TGTGCCTTATTGGACAGGGGGCTTTATGGCTACACCTTC
.	TRBV6-5	TRBJ2-7	.	CASSRDSDPSYEQYF	TGTGCCAGCAGCCGCGACAGTGACCCATCCTACGAGCAGTACTTC
few	TRBV28	TRBJ1-6	TRBD1	CASKSSGQLNSPLHF	TGTGCCAGCAAATCTTCGGGACAGTTAAATTCACCCCTCCACTTT
.	TRBV11-3	TRBJ1-1	.	CASRFGGAVTEAFF	TGTGCCAGCAGGTTCGGCGGGGCTGTCACTGAAGCTTTCTTT
.	TRBV15	TRBJ1-1	TRBD1	CATSGAGGTEAFF	TGTGCCACCAGCGGTGCAGGGGGCACTGAAGCTTTCTTT
few	TRBV19	TRBJ1-1	.	CASIGGFTEAFF	TGTGCCAGTATTGGGGGGTTCACTGAAGCTTTCTTT
.	TRBV11-3	TRBJ1-2	TRBD1	CASSLSGTGGGYTF	TGTGCCAGCAGCCTCTCCGGGACAGGGGGAGGCTACACCTTC
.	TRBV4-3	TRBJ1-5	.	CASSRTWTGSGNQPQHF	TGCGCCAGCAGCCGAACCTGGACGGGATCCGGCAATCAGCCCCAGCATTTT
.	TRBV5-1	TRBJ2-7	TRBD1	CASSWPTGGGFEQYF	TGCGCCAGCAGCTGGCCCACAGGGGGAGGTTTCGAGCAGTACTTC
few	TRBV25-1	TRBJ1-1	TRBD1	CASSVGDRGAEAFF	TGTGCCAGCAGTGTTGGGGACAGGGGCGCTGAAGCTTTCTTT
.	TRBV5-4	TRBJ2-3	.	CASSLAPAETDTQYF	TGTGCCAGCAGCTTGGCGCCGGCGGAGACAGATACGCAGTATTTT
.	TRBV2	TRBJ1-2	.	CASRITAWTEADGYTF	TGTGCCAGCAGAATTACCGCCTGGACCGAAGCGGATGGCTACACCTTC
once	TRBV4-1	TRBJ2-2	TRBD2	CASSRQAGTRGELFF	TGCGCCAGCAGCCGACAGGCCGGGACTAGAGGGGAGCTGTTTTTT
once	TRBV28	TRBJ1-1	.	CASDTPGVSPGPGNTEAFF	TGTGCCAGCGATACCCCTGGGGTTTCGCCAGGGCCTGGGAACACTGAAGCTTTCTTT
.	TRBV10-2	TRBJ2-3	.	CASRHPQATDTQYF	TGCGCCAGCAGGCACCCACAGGCGACAGATACGCAGTATTTT
.	TRBV10-3	TRBJ2-1	TRBD2	CAISEFALAGGLIVFF	TGTGCCATCAGTGAGTTCGCGCTAGCGGGAGGTCTGATCGTGTTCTTC
.	TRBV27	TRBJ1-1	TRBD1	CASSWDRGNTEAFF	TGTGCCAGCAGTTGGGACAGGGGGAACACTGAAGCTTTCTTT
few	TRBV7-7	TRBJ2-5	.	CASSLAGGPGTQYF	TGTGCCAGCAGCTTAGCTGGAGGCCCCGGGACCCAGTACTTC
.	TRBV6-5	TRBJ2-3	TRBD1	CASSYSGTGGADTQYF	TGTGCCAGCAGTTATTCCGGGACAGGGGGCGCAGATACGCAGTATTTT
.	TRBV29-1	TRBJ2-5	TRBD2	CSVRTSGGETQYF	TGCAGCGTTAGGACTAGCGGGGGAGAGACCCAGTACTTC
.	TRBV6-1	TRBJ1-1	.	CASSVQGSEAFF	TGTGCCAGCAGTGTCCAGGGTTCTGAAGCTTTCTTT
.	TRBV7-8	TRBJ1-2	.	CASSSPRERTGGYTF	TGTGCCAGCAGCAGCCCCCGGGAACGAACGGGGGGCTACACCTTC
.	TRBV7-7	TRBJ2-7	TRBD1	CASSHGQGSYEQYF	TGTGCCAGCAGCCACGGACAGGGATCCTACGAGCAGTACTTC
.	TRBV28	TRBJ2-5	TRBD2	CASSLLVAGGETQYF	TGTGCCAGCAGTTTGTTGGTTGCGGGGGGAGAGACCCAGTACTTC
.	TRBV9	TRBJ1-2	TRBD1	CASSVGGQGADGYTF	TGTGCCAGCAGCGTAGGTGGCCAGGGGGCCGATGGCTACACCTTC
once	TRBV7-2	TRBJ2-5	.	CASSLGLAVARETQYF	TGTGCCAGCAGCTTAGGTTTAGCAGTCGCGCGAGAGACCCAGTACTTC